This TCR beta chain is drawn from a study of shared clonotypes between healthy human individuals. Profiled with immunoSEQ multiplex PCR; TCRdb holds only in-frame clones, not every one. The sample consists of about 1 million clones, roughly 80% of them appearing once. The CDR3 sequence is 16 residues long. The V gene's germline CDR1 is MDHEN and CDR2 SYDVKM. Trimming pared 8 bases from V and 3 bases from J, leaving 20 bases between. Input material: memory CD4+ T cells sorted from blood. The subset denotes: CD45RA-negative fraction. The chain combines TRBV28 with TRBJ1-5, with D maybe TRBD1 (5 bases). This TCR was sampled from a man between 18 and 35 years old in good health. In DNA form, the CDR3 reads TGTGCCAGCGACCCATTTCAGGGAAAAGTCAATCAGCCCCAGCATTTT. It is translated as CASDPFQGKVNQPQHF.